This T cell receptor (beta chain) was captured by sequencing in a study of blood T cell repertoires in COVID-19. Study-wide background: Samples taken during acute and convalescent COVID-19 were collected in the United States, Italy and Spain. The analysed material was cDNA or gDNA that came from T cells, B-cell-depleted T cells, or PBMCs.

The germline gives CDR1 SNHLY, CDR2 FYNNEI. Trimming at V came to 7 bases and at J to 0 bases, leaving 9 bases not matched to a gene. The CDR3 totals 15 residues. The sample holds one count of this clone. How the authors handled the data: Amplification of reference gene primers was used by the study to estimate nucleated cell counts. Produced via immunoSEQ multiplex PCR; TCRdb's table is partial and in-frame only. V and J calls plus clone size are reproduced from that table; the DNA served to infer D and trimming. The sample includes under 140,000 clones, roughly 85% seen only once; the top ten take approximately 16%.

Sample: peripheral blood. This sequence joins TRBV2 and TRBJ2-7; the match to TRBD2 covers 7 bases. This TCR was recovered from a woman at least 80 years old with active or convalescent COVID-19. CDR3 sequence: CASTQRAGSSYEQYF. The CDR3 DNA is TGTGCCAGCACCCAAAGAGCGGGGAGCTCCTACGAGCAGTACTTC.